The next 5 T cell receptor beta chains were all read from a single sample in a study of OX40 agonist ivuxolimab in advanced cancers. Here immunoSEQ multiplex PCR was the method, and the copy in TCRdb shows in-frame clones only, minus some. The sample carries 37,000 or so clones, roughly 85% recorded once. Sample: CD4+ or CD8+ T cells sorted from blood, taken in a trial of the OX40 agonist ivuxolimab. These TCRs come from an adult with an advanced solid tumor such as melanoma, head and neck, liver or kidney cancer.

A single count supports this clone. The rearrangement joins TRBV9 to TRBJ2-5; possible D gene TRBD2, 6 bases. This CDR3 is built from 15 residues. The germline CDR1 and CDR2 sequences are SGDLS and YYNGEE. Deletions cut 4 bases from V and 5 bases from J, with 18 bases between. The CDR3 region is CASSPEGGGGETQYF. CDR3 nucleotide sequence: TGTGCCAGCAGCCCCGAAGGTGGGGGAGGCGAGACCCAGTACTTC.

The chain uses TRBV13 and TRBJ1-1; no clear D. This CDR3 contains 12 residues. Between the trimmed V and J ends, which lost 1 base and 5 bases, there was a span of 5 bases. Germline CDR1 PRHDT, CDR2 FYEKMQ (reference sequence). In DNA, the CDR3 is TGTGCCAGCAGCTTAGTCTGGACTGAAGCTTTCTTT. It codes for CASSLVWTEAFF.

The chain is built from TRBV7-2 and TRBJ2-5, with D possibly matching TRBD2 (6 bases). Trimming pared 5 bases from V and 5 bases from J, leaving 15 bases between. Germline CDR1 SGHTA, CDR2 FQGNSA. CDR3 size: 14 residues. The CDR3 region has the DNA TGTGCCAGCAGCCTCCCTCGGGGGTTGGAGACCCAGTACTTC. This encodes CASSLPRGLETQYF.

Of note for this clone: Other DNA sequences within the sample encode an identical CDR3. The genes are TRBV19 and TRBJ1-1, with D uncertain. Trimming shortened V by 1 base and J by 4 bases, and 7 bases separated the two germline ends. This CDR3 comprises 13 residues. Germline loops: CDR1 LNHDA, CDR2 SQIVND (reference sequence). The CDR3 region is CASSIGLGTEAFF. Written as DNA, the CDR3 is TGTGCCAGTAGTATAGGATTGGGCACTGAAGCTTTCTTT. The full variable domain, in which reference TRBV19 and TRBJ1-1 provide the parts outside the CDR3, is DGGITQSPKYLFRKEGQNVTLSCEQNLNHDAMYWYRQDPGQGLRLIYYSQIVNDFQKGDIAEGYSVSREKKESFPLTVTSAQKNPTAFYLCASSIGLGTEAFFGQGTRLTVV.

This chain connects TRBV13 to TRBJ2-1, with 8 nucleotides matching TRBD1. The V segment lost 2 bases and the J segment 8 bases; nucleotides outside the gene matches: 8. Germline values: CDR1 PRHDT, CDR2 FYEKMQ (reference sequence). This CDR3 has 15 residues. CDR3: CASSLNRGYGDEQFF. The CDR3 nucleotides are TGTGCCAGCAGCTTAAACAGGGGGTATGGAGATGAGCAGTTCTTC.